A single sample gave rise to the 28 T cell receptor beta chains below, sequenced in a study of blood T cell repertoires in COVID-19. Assay: immunoSEQ multiplex PCR; the TCRdb copy retains only in-frame clones and omits some. The sample holds hundreds of thousands of clones, 80% to 90% seen once. The sequenced sample consisted of peripheral blood. The receptors derive from an older woman with COVID-19, enrolled during active disease.

The CDR3 bases are TGTGCCAGCAGACCTACTAGCGGTTCCTCCTACGAGCAGTACTTC. It codes for CASRPTSGSSYEQYF. The J gene is TRBJ2-7, the V gene TRBV27; TRBD2 aligns across 8 bases. V lost 6 bases, J lost 0 bases, and 7 bases stayed unmatched. Germline V gene data show CDR1 as MNHEY and CDR2 as SMNVEV (reference sequence). The CDR3 is 15 residues long.

The chain joins TRBV3-1 (or the pseudogene TRBV3-2) to TRBJ1-1, with no clear D. V lost 4 bases and J 10 bases, leaving 19 bases between the germline ends. CDR3 length: 14 amino acids. Germline lookup yields CDR1 LGHDT and CDR2 YNNKEL (reference sequence). The CDR3 DNA reads as TGTGCCAGCAGCCTTAAGCCAGGCTCCCGGGGAGCTTTCTTT. It codes for CASSLKPGSRGAFF.

This clone occurred a few times. CDR3 in amino acids: CASSIGGSYSPLHF. CDR3 nucleotide sequence: TGTGCCAGCAGTATAGGGGGTTCGTATTCACCCCTCCACTTT. This chain connects TRBV5-4 to TRBJ1-6; D possibly corresponds to TRBD1 (6 bases). This CDR3 region has 14 residues. Trimming removed 5 bases at V and 8 bases at J, with 14 bases between. Germline CDR1 reads SGHNT; CDR2 reads YYREEE (reference sequence). Looking up the rest from reference TRBV5-4 and TRBJ1-6 gives the full variable domain: ETGVTQSPTHLIKTRGQQVTLRCSSQSGHNTVSWYQQALGQGPQFIFQYYREEENGRGNFPPRFSGLQFPNYSSELNVNALELDDSALYLCASSIGGSYSPLHFGNGTRLTVT.

The rearrangement joins TRBV11-2 to TRBJ1-1, with TRBD1 identical over 7 bases. The CDR3 spans 17 residues. The V gene end was trimmed by 1 base and the J gene end by 5 bases; junction bases not matched to a gene: 13. Per the germline V gene, CDR1 is SGHAT and CDR2 is FQNNGV. CDR3 bases: TGTGCCAGCAGCTTAGGCACAGGGGTTGAAAGGGTAACTGAAGCTTTCTTT. This translates into CASSLGTGVERVTEAFF.

The rearrangement links TRBV11-2 to TRBJ1-6; a possible D gene is TRBD1 (5 bases). V was clipped by 6 bases and J by 5 bases, with 20 bases between them. Germline V gives CDR1 SGHAT, CDR2 FQNNGV. The CDR3 is made up of 17 amino acids. The CDR3 loop reads CASSMRGPGRNNSPLHF. The CDR3 nucleotides are TGTGCCAGCAGTATGAGAGGTCCAGGGAGGAATAATTCACCCCTCCACTTT.

For this clone: The junction shows a germline mismatch at one end, possibly a read error. V gene TRBV7-7 combines with J gene TRBJ2-1, with 13 bases aligning to TRBD2. Germline V gives CDR1 SSHAT, CDR2 FNYEAQ (reference sequence). The CDR3 contains 18 residues. The CDR3 bases are TGTGCTAGCAGCCCTAGGACTAGCGGGAGCGTTAGGATAACTGAGCAGTTCTTC. Its translation: CASSPRTSGSVRITEQFF.

The rearrangement joins TRBV11-2 to TRBJ2-1, with D possibly being TRBD2 (6 bases). V was pared by 9 bases and J by 9 bases, with 18 bases between. Germline CDR1 reads SGHAT; CDR2 reads FQNNGV. The CDR3 has 13 amino acids. The CDR3 region has the DNA TGTGCCAGTGGGGGGATGGGCCAGGGTGAGCAGTTCTTC. Translation gives CASGGMGQGEQFF.

The genes are TRBV30 and TRBJ1-2, with a possible D match to TRBD1 (6 bases). V gave up 2 bases and J gave up 7 bases, with 14 bases separating them. This CDR3 spans 13 amino acids. The V gene's germline CDR1 is GTSNPN and CDR2 SVGIG (reference sequence). The CDR3 DNA is TGTGCCTGGAGTCAACCAGGGGTTCGTGGCTACACCTTC. Protein sequence: CAWSQPGVRGYTF.

The chain uses TRBV5-1 and TRBJ1-4, with a possible D match to TRBD1 (6 bases). The germline V gene encodes CDR1 SGHRS and CDR2 YFSETQ. The V end was cut by 4 bases, the J end by 0 bases, with 10 bases between. The length of the CDR3 is 15 residues. The CDR3 loop reads CASSQTGATNEKLFF. Here the CDR3 DNA reads TGCGCCAGCAGCCAGACAGGAGCAACTAATGAAAAACTGTTTTTT. The full variable domain, in which reference TRBV5-1 and TRBJ1-4 provide the parts outside the CDR3, is KAGVTQTPRYLIKTRGQQVTLSCSPISGHRSVSWYQQTPGQGLQFLFEYFSETQRNKGNFPGRFSGRQFSNSRSEMNVSTLELGDSALYLCASSQTGATNEKLFFGSGTQLSVL.

This chain links TRBV4-1 with TRBJ2-1, with 13 bases identical to TRBD2. CDR1 is MGHRA, CDR2 YSYEKL, per germline. The CDR3 length is 15 residues. The junction had 4 bases not matched to a gene; V was cut back by 3 bases and J by 8 bases. CDR3 sequence: CASSHAGLAGHEQFF. CDR3 nucleotide sequence: TGCGCCAGCAGCCATGCGGGACTAGCGGGACATGAGCAGTTCTTC.

The V call is TRBV11-3, the J call TRBJ2-2; 7 bases align to TRBD1. The CDR3 contains 15 residues. Germline V lookup: CDR1 SGHNT, CDR2 YENEEA. Germline trimming cut 4 bases from V and 7 bases from J; bases unmatched to any gene: 9. The CDR3, as DNA: TGTGCCAGCAGCTCAACCGGGACAGTCGGCGGGGAGCTGTTTTTT. Amino acids: CASSSTGTVGGELFF.

This chain links TRBV19 with TRBJ1-1, with D perhaps TRBD1 (6 bases). The germline CDR1 and CDR2 sequences are LNHDA and SQIVND (reference sequence). The CDR3 extends over 14 amino acids. Trimming removed 5 bases from V and 7 bases from J, with 17 bases in between. CDR3 DNA: TGTGCCAGTAGTCCCACCGGGACAAAACATGAAGCTTTCTTT. Encoded protein: CASSPTGTKHEAFF.

This rearrangement joins TRBV19 to TRBJ2-7, with TRBD1 identical over 7 bases. V shed 6 bases, J shed 1 base, and the junction held 9 bases outside the gene matches. The CDR3 length is 15 residues. Germline CDR1 reads LNHDA; CDR2 reads SQIVND (reference sequence). CDR3 sequence reads: CASSAAGGRSYEQYF. DNA for the CDR3: TGTGCCAGTAGCGCCGCAGGGGGTCGATCCTACGAGCAGTACTTC.

The J gene is TRBJ1-4, the V gene TRBV19; a weak D match, TRBD1 (5 bases). Trimming shortened V by 6 bases and J by 2 bases, and 13 bases separated the two germline ends. The germline gives CDR1 LNHDA, CDR2 SQIVND (reference sequence). CDR3 length: 15 residues. CDR3 DNA sequence: TGTGCCAGTAGGCCGACAGACGCTACTAATGAAAAACTGTTTTTT. It specifies CASRPTDATNEKLFF.

The chain is built from TRBV28 and TRBJ1-5; D remains ambiguous. The V and J ends lost 9 bases and 2 bases respectively, with 11 bases between them. Germline V gene data show CDR1 as MDHEN and CDR2 as SYDVKM. The CDR3 is made up of 13 amino acids. CDR3 sequence reads: CASRRVGNQPQHF. The CDR3 nucleotides read TGTGCCAGTCGACGGGTGGGCAATCAGCCCCAGCATTTT.

The chain is built from TRBV11-3 and TRBJ1-1, with TRBD1 as a possible D gene (6 bases). The CDR3 is 13 amino acids. The ends were cut back, 5 bases at V and 4 bases at J, with 11 bases in the middle. Germline V gives CDR1 SGHNT, CDR2 YENEEA. The CDR3 sequence is CASSKGVTTEAFF. The CDR3 nucleotides read TGTGCCAGCAGCAAGGGGGTGACCACTGAAGCTTTCTTT.

The V call is TRBV19, the J call TRBJ2-1, with 11 bases aligning to TRBD2. The trim removed 6 bases at V and 16 bases at J, leaving 8 bases unmatched. The CDR3 has 12 amino acids. CDR1 and CDR2 from the germline V gene are LNHDA and SQIVND (reference sequence). The CDR3 reads CASSLVAGGPFF. CDR3 in DNA: TGTGCCAGTAGCCTCGTAGCGGGAGGGCCCTTCTTC.

The CDR3 DNA follows: TGTGCCCGATCTCAGGACAATGAGCAGTTCTTC. It specifies CARSQDNEQFF. The chain combines TRBV30 with TRBJ2-1; D is ambiguous. This CDR3 region has 11 residues. With 8 bases removed from V and 5 bases from J, the gap between germline ends came to 10 bases. Germline V lookup: CDR1 GTSNPN, CDR2 SVGIG (reference sequence).

The chain combines TRBV5-1 with TRBJ2-1, with D uncertain. This CDR3 has 18 residues. Trimming stripped 4 bases from V and 0 bases from J, with 20 bases between. The germline gives CDR1 SGHRS, CDR2 YFSETQ. CDR3 sequence reads: CASSLRPVRPSSYNEQFF. The CDR3 coding sequence is TGCGCCAGCAGCCTACGGCCCGTGAGGCCGAGCTCCTACAATGAGCAGTTCTTC.

The gene calls are TRBV10-3 and TRBJ1-1, with TRBD1 as a possible D gene (6 bases). CDR1 and CDR2 from the germline V gene are ENHRY and SYGVKD. V shed 4 bases and J shed 1 base, with 22 bases lying between them. There are 18 residues in the CDR3. The chain's CDR3 is CAISALNKVGAGNTEAFF. The CDR3 bases are TGTGCCATCAGTGCCCTAAATAAAGTGGGGGCGGGGAACACTGAAGCTTTCTTT.

The rearrangement uses TRBV7-8 and TRBJ2-7; 8 bases are a match to TRBD2. The CDR3 length is 15 residues. The germline V gene encodes CDR1 SGHVS and CDR2 FQNEAQ. The V segment lost 1 base and the J segment 0 bases; nucleotides outside the gene matches: 2. The CDR3 spells CASSLGTSSSYEQYF. CDR3 nucleotides: TGTGCCAGCAGCTTAGGGACTAGCAGCTCCTACGAGCAGTACTTC.

The chain employs TRBV5-1 and TRBJ1-4; 7 bases agree with TRBD1. V was clipped by 3 bases and J by 3 bases; unmatched bases: 2. The CDR3 contains 14 residues. Germline values: CDR1 SGHRS, CDR2 YFSETQ. The CDR3 sequence: CASSSTGPNEKLFF. The CDR3 nucleotides are TGCGCCAGCAGCTCGACAGGGCCTAATGAAAAACTGTTTTTT.

As DNA, the CDR3 is TGTGCCAGCAGTGTAGACAGAAAGAACACTGAAGCTTTCTTT. Translating it yields CASSVDRKNTEAFF. The chain is built from TRBV2 and TRBJ1-1; TRBD1 might be the D (5 bases). Germline V CDR1 and CDR2: SNHLY, FYNNEI. The CDR3 is 14 residues long. Trimming pared 4 bases from V and 1 base from J, leaving 10 bases between.

The rearrangement joins TRBV7-3 to TRBJ2-7; 7 positions match TRBD2. Germline V gives CDR1 SGHTA, CDR2 FQGTGA. The CDR3 has 13 residues. V dropped 8 bases and J dropped 2; count of bases not matched to a gene: 6. CDR3 in amino acids: CASSSGATYEQYF. CDR3 DNA sequence: TGTGCCAGCTCCAGCGGGGCCACCTACGAGCAGTACTTC.

This chain uses TRBV19 with TRBJ1-1, with TRBD1 as a possible D gene (6 bases). CDR3 length equals 19 residues. Germline CDR1 is LNHDA and CDR2 is SQIVND (reference sequence). Trimming removed 3 bases at V and 3 bases at J, with 26 bases between. CDR3 DNA: TGTGCCAGTAGTATGAGGGGGACCTCAACTATGCTGGAGTACACTGAAGCTTTCTTT. Translating gives CASSMRGTSTMLEYTEAFF.

The CDR3 nucleotides read TGTGCCAGCAGTTTAGGGACTAGCGGGAGTTTATCCGAGCAGTACTTC. It yields the protein CASSLGTSGSLSEQYF. V and J are TRBV28 and TRBJ2-7; 14 positions agree with TRBD2. Germline loops: CDR1 MDHEN, CDR2 SYDVKM. The CDR3 consists of 16 residues. Germline trimming cut 2 bases from V and 6 bases from J; bases unmatched to any gene: 6.

The rearrangement joins TRBV19 to TRBJ2-7; 8 bases map to TRBD1. The germline gives CDR1 LNHDA, CDR2 SQIVND (reference sequence). With V trimmed by 5 bases and J by 2 bases, 14 bases remained unmatched. The length of the CDR3 is 17 residues. CDR3 in DNA: TGTGCCAGTAGTGAACGGACAGGGCGTAGCGCAACCTACGAGCAGTACTTC. Its protein product is CASSERTGRSATYEQYF.

This chain's CDR3 is CASSENSAGNTIYF. The CDR3 DNA follows: TGTGCCAGCAGTGAAAACAGTGCTGGAAACACCATATATTTT. This chain connects TRBV6-1 to TRBJ1-3, with D unclear. There are 14 residues in the CDR3. With 2 bases removed from V and 2 bases from J, the gap between germline ends came to 7 bases. The germline V gene encodes CDR1 MNHNS and CDR2 SASEGT.